These T cell receptor beta chains were read from a single sample in a study of T cell repertoires in cytomegalovirus infection. These receptors are not linked to any known antigen. TCRdb analysed the reads with MiXCR anew, one entry per CDR3 protein. The table includes some 920,000 distinct CDR3 sequences, less than 40% detected once. Here the sequenced sample was cultured CD8+ T cells from PBMCs, taken from culture after CMV antigen stimulation. The receptor set was obtained from a human donor in good health (CMV status not recorded). Some clones in this sample may be carry-over from other donors' samples. CDR3s include the opening cysteine and the closing phenylalanine or tryptophan. Each record gives: V gene, J gene, clone size, D gene, CDR3 protein, CDR3 DNA. D genes are given only for firm matches. A clone size is listed for some rows: how often the clone was seen (once, few, many), or a class if it is expanded.

v_gene: TRBV4-2; j_gene: TRBJ2-5; abundance: few; d_gene: TRBD2; CDR3aa: CASSQDGRGGGETQYF; CDR3nt: TGTGCCAGCAGCCAAGATGGCCGGGGGGGTGGAGAGACCCAGTACTTC
v_gene: TRBV7-2; j_gene: TRBJ2-7; abundance: few; d_gene: .; CDR3aa: CASSLAQGSEQYF; CDR3nt: TGTGCCAGCAGCTTAGCACAGGGATCCGAGCAGTACTTC
v_gene: TRBV7-9; j_gene: TRBJ2-1; abundance: .; d_gene: TRBD1; CDR3aa: CASSLTPGQGGDEQFF; CDR3nt: TGTGCCAGCAGCTTAACGCCGGGACAGGGCGGCGATGAGCAGTTCTTC
v_gene: TRBV20-1; j_gene: TRBJ2-3; abundance: .; d_gene: .; CDR3aa: CSAAGHNYTDTQYF; CDR3nt: TGCAGTGCTGCGGGACACAATTACACAGATACGCAGTATTTT
v_gene: TRBV12-3/TRBV12-4; j_gene: TRBJ2-5; abundance: .; d_gene: TRBD2; CDR3aa: CASTLAGGAGTQYF; CDR3nt: TGTGCCAGCACCCTAGCGGGGGGGGCTGGGACCCAGTACTTC
v_gene: TRBV7-8; j_gene: TRBJ2-1; abundance: many; d_gene: TRBD2; CDR3aa: CASSKGTSGFLYNEQFF; CDR3nt: TGTGCCAGCAGCAAAGGGACTAGCGGGTTTCTCTACAATGAGCAGTTCTTC
v_gene: TRBV19; j_gene: TRBJ2-7; abundance: few; d_gene: TRBD1; CDR3aa: CASSIDRGPFYEQYF; CDR3nt: TGTGCCAGTAGTATTGACAGGGGGCCATTCTACGAGCAGTACTTC
v_gene: TRBV7-9; j_gene: TRBJ2-5; abundance: many; d_gene: TRBD1; CDR3aa: CASSPRDRGQETQYF; CDR3nt: TGTGCCAGCAGCCCGAGGGACAGGGGGCAAGAGACCCAGTACTTC
v_gene: TRBV27; j_gene: TRBJ2-1; abundance: .; d_gene: .; CDR3aa: CASSVSSRDREQFF; CDR3nt: TGTGCCAGCAGCGTATCGAGCCGGGACCGTGAGCAGTTCTTC
v_gene: TRBV7-8; j_gene: TRBJ2-1; abundance: .; d_gene: TRBD2; CDR3aa: CASSLRLAGVNNEQFF; CDR3nt: TGTGCCAGCAGCCTGCGACTAGCGGGGGTGAACAATGAGCAGTTCTTC
v_gene: TRBV7-2; j_gene: TRBJ2-7; abundance: many; d_gene: .; CDR3aa: CASSPVGRGAYEQYF; CDR3nt: TGTGCCAGCAGCCCAGTAGGCAGGGGGGCCTACGAGCAGTACTTC
v_gene: TRBV14; j_gene: TRBJ2-1; abundance: few; d_gene: TRBD2; CDR3aa: CASSEERGPYNEQFF; CDR3nt: TGTGCCAGCAGCGAAGAGCGGGGCCCTTACAATGAGCAGTTCTTC
v_gene: TRBV9; j_gene: TRBJ2-5; abundance: .; d_gene: .; CDR3aa: CASSNPVGGRKTQYF; CDR3nt: TGTGCCAGCAGCAACCCCGTTGGGGGTAGGAAGACCCAGTACTTC
v_gene: TRBV6-6; j_gene: TRBJ2-2; abundance: .; d_gene: .; CDR3aa: CASSPRTENTGELFF; CDR3nt: TGTGCCAGCAGTCCCCGGACGGAAAACACCGGGGAGCTGTTTTTT
v_gene: TRBV19; j_gene: TRBJ1-5; abundance: .; d_gene: .; CDR3aa: CASSQVPQGFGNQPQHF; CDR3nt: TGTGCCAGTTCACAAGTCCCCCAGGGTTTCGGCAATCAGCCCCAGCATTTT
v_gene: TRBV19; j_gene: TRBJ1-1; abundance: .; d_gene: .; CDR3aa: CASSSSAFEAFF; CDR3nt: TGTGCCAGTAGTTCCTCGGCCTTTGAAGCTTTCTTT
v_gene: TRBV7-6; j_gene: TRBJ2-3; abundance: many; d_gene: TRBD1; CDR3aa: CASSKDRVTDTQYF; CDR3nt: TGTGCCAGCAGCAAGGACAGGGTTACAGATACGCAGTATTTT